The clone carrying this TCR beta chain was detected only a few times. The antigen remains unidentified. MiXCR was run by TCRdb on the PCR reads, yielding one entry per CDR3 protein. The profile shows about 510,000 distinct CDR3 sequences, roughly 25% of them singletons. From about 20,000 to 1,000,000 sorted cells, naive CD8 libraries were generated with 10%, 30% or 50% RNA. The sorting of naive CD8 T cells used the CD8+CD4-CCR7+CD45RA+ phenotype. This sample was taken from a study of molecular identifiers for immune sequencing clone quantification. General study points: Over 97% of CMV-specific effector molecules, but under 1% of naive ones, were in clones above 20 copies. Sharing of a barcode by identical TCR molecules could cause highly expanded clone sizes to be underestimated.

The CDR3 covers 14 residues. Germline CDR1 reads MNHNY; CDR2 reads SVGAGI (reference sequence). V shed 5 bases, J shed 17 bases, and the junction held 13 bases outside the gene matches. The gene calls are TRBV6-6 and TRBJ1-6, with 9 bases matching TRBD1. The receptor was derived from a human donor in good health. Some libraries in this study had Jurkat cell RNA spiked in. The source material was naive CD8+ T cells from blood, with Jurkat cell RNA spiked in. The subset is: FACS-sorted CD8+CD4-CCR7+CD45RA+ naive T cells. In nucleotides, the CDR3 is TGTGCCAGCAGTACACAGGGGGCACCCCGTGATGTCCACTTT. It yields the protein CASSTQGAPRDVHF.